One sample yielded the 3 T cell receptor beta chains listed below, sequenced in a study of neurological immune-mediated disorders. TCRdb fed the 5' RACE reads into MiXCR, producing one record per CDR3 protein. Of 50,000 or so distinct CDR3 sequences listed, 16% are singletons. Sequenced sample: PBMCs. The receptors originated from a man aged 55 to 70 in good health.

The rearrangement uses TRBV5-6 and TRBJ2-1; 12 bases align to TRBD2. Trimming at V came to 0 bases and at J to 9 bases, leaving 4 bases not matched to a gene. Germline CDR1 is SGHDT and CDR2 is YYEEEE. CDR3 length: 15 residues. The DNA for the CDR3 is TGTGCCAGCAGCTTGGGACTAGCGGGAGTGGTTGAGCAGTTCTTC. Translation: CASSLGLAGVVEQFF.

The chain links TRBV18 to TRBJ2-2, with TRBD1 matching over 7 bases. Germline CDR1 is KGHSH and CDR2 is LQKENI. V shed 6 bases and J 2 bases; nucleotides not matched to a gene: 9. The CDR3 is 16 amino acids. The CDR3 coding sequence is TGTGCCAGCTCCCCGCCGACAGGGAGAAACACCGGGGAGCTGTTTTTT. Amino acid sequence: CASSPPTGRNTGELFF. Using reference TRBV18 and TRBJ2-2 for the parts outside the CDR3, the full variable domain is NAGVMQNPRHLVRRRGQEARLRCSPMKGHSHVYWYRQLPEEGLKFMVYLQKENIIDESGMPKERFSAEFPKEGPSILRIQQVVRGDSAAYFCASSPPTGRNTGELFFGEGSRLTVL.

The DNA for the CDR3 is TGTGCCAGCAGCGCTTTACCTTCCGGGCCCCTCAATGAGCAGTTCTTC. As protein: CASSALPSGPLNEQFF. The chain recombines TRBV7-3 with TRBJ2-1; the D is unclear. Germline V lookup: CDR1 SGHTA, CDR2 FQGTGA. This CDR3 is 16 amino acids long. Trimming shortened V by 5 bases and J by 6 bases, and 20 bases separated the two germline ends.